This entry concerns a single T cell receptor (beta chain). The table came from immunoSEQ multiplex PCR; TCRdb's copy has only in-frame clones and leaves some out. Of some 69,000 clones listed, over 75% are singletons. CDR3 length: 13 residues. Between the trimmed V and J ends, which lost 0 bases and 4 bases, there was a span of 7 bases. Germline V gene sequence: CDR1 SGHTS, CDR2 YDEGEE. The sample belongs to a study of technical replicates of blood from a few donors. V gene TRBV5-8 combines with J gene TRBJ2-5, with D perhaps TRBD1 (6 bases). The sequencing input was PBMCs. This TCR came from a human donor in good health. Some clones in this sample may be carry-over from other donors' samples. CDR3 coding DNA: TGTGCCAGCAGCTTGGACAGGGTAGAGACCCAGTACTTC. The encoded protein is CASSLDRVETQYF.